A selection of T cell receptor beta chains follows, all from one sample in a study of shared clonotypes between healthy human individuals. The assay was immunoSEQ multiplex PCR, and TCRdb's table has in-frame clones only and misses some. The sample lists under 1,100,000 clones; about three quarters were seen once. The source material was memory CD4+ T cells sorted from blood. Receptors were obtained from a man aged 18-30 years in good health. Both conserved end residues are part of each CDR3. The order of the fields is D gene, J gene, V gene, clone size, CDR3 protein, CDR3 DNA. The D gene is left open where the match is weak. Expanded clones get a size class; other rows say once, few or many, or leave the size out.

D: -; J: TRBJ2-2; V: TRBV18; size: -; CDR3: CASSPRGAGPTGELFF; DNA: TGTGCCAGCTCACCACGCGGGGCAGGGCCCACCGGGGAGCTGTTTTTT
D: TRBD1; J: TRBJ2-3; V: TRBV10-3; size: -; CDR3: CAISAGTGTDTQYF; DNA: TGTGCCATCAGCGCCGGGACAGGCACAGATACGCAGTATTTT
D: TRBD1; J: TRBJ1-6; V: TRBV10-2; size: -; CDR3: CASKGTENSPLHF; DNA: TGCGCCAGCAAGGGGACAGAAAATTCACCCCTCCACTTT
D: -; J: TRBJ2-7; V: TRBV7-2; size: -; CDR3: CASSLERYTYEQYF; DNA: TGTGCCAGCAGCTTAGAAAGATATACCTACGAGCAGTACTTC
D: -; J: TRBJ1-5; V: TRBV27; size: -; CDR3: CASSFRNQPQHF; DNA: TGTGCCAGCAGTTTCCGAAATCAGCCCCAGCATTTT
D: -; J: TRBJ2-7; V: TRBV9; size: many; CDR3: CASSVDALTYEQYF; DNA: TGTGCCAGCAGCGTAGATGCGCTCACCTACGAGCAGTACTTC
D: TRBD1; J: TRBJ1-4; V: TRBV2; size: -; CDR3: CASSLTGEREKLFF; DNA: TGTGCCAGCAGTTTAACAGGGGAGCGTGAAAAACTGTTTTTT
D: -; J: TRBJ2-5; V: TRBV4-1; size: -; CDR3: CASSPPGPGETQYF; DNA: TGCGCCAGCAGCCCGCCGGGGCCGGGGGAGACCCAGTACTTC
D: -; J: TRBJ2-3; V: TRBV5-1; size: -; CDR3: CASSLVTGGTDTQYF; DNA: TGCGCCAGCAGCTTGGTGACGGGCGGCACAGATACGCAGTATTTT
D: TRBD1; J: TRBJ2-3; V: TRBV2; size: once; CDR3: CASRAGTGVADTQYF; DNA: TGTGCCAGCAGGGCCGGGACAGGGGTGGCAGATACGCAGTATTTT
D: -; J: TRBJ2-3; V: TRBV7-9; size: few; CDR3: CASNRRTDTQYF; DNA: TGTGCCAGTAACAGGCGCACAGATACGCAGTATTTT
D: -; J: TRBJ1-5; V: TRBV2; size: -; CDR3: CASRGRVPNQPQHF; DNA: TGTGCCAGCAGAGGGAGGGTACCCAATCAGCCCCAGCATTTT
D: -; J: TRBJ1-1; V: TRBV5-1; size: -; CDR3: CASSFGGQNTEAFF; DNA: TGCGCCAGCAGCTTCGGGGGACAGAACACTGAAGCTTTCTTT